This entry features one T cell receptor beta chain sequence. The antigen remains undetermined. A multiplex PCR was run with 60 Vbeta primers and 13 Jbeta primers. Assay: immunoSEQ multiplex PCR; the TCRdb copy retains only in-frame clones and omits some. The repertoire holds about 40,000 clones, with over 55% as singletons. These data belong to a study of cytomegalovirus exposure and HLA in healthy donors. In the study overall: A previous analysis identified approximately 110 million unique TCR beta sequences derived from about 180 million T cells.

From germline, CDR1 is MNHEY and CDR2 SMNVEV (reference sequence). This CDR3 has 17 residues. V lost 4 bases and J lost 1, with 16 bases in between. Findings of the study overall: With high specificity and sensitivity, the classifier reportedly diagnosed cytomegalovirus status.

Sequenced material: PBMCs. J is TRBJ2-2 and V is TRBV27, with a weak D call TRBD2 (5 bases). This clonotype was sampled from a man aged 55 to 70 in good health and CMV-seropositive. The CDR3 DNA sequence: TGTGCCAGCAGTTCCCTCTCCGGGAACCTGAACACCGGGGAGCTGTTTTTT. It specifies CASSSLSGNLNTGELFF.